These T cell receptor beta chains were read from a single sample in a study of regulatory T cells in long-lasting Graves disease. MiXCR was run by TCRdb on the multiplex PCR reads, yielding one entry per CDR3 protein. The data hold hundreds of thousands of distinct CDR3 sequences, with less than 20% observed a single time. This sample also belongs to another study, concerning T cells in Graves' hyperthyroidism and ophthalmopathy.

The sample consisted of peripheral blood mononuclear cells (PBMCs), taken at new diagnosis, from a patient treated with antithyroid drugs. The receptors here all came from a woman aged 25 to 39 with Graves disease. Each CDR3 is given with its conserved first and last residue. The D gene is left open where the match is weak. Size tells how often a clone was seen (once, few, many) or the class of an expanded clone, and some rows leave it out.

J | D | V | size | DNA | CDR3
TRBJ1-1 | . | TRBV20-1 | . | TGCAGGGCCACGACGGCCTTAGGAGCTTTCTTT | CRATTALGAFF
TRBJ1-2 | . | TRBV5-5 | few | TGTGCCAGCAGCCGAACCCCACAAGACTATGGCTACACCTTC | CASSRTPQDYGYTF
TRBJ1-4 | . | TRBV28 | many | TGTGCCAGCAGTCACCGGGGTCCTAATGAAAAACTGTTTTTT | CASSHRGPNEKLFF
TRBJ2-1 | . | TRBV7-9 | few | TGTGCCAGCAGCTTAGCAGGGACCGGTTTACTGGTTGAGCAGTTCTTC | CASSLAGTGLLVEQFF
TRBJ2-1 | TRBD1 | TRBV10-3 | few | TGTGCCATACGGACAGGGGGGCAAGATGAGCAGTTCTTC | CAIRTGGQDEQFF
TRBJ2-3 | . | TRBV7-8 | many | TGTGCCAGCAGCTACCCCGGGGCTGTCACTGACACAGATACGCAGTATTTT | CASSYPGAVTDTDTQYF
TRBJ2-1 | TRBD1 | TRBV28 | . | TGTGCCAGCAGCGACGGACAGGGTGGGCGCAATGAGCAGTTCTTC | CASSDGQGGRNEQFF
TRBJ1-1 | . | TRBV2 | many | TGTGCCAGCCTTGACGTGAGTAACACTGAAGCTTTCTTT | CASLDVSNTEAFF
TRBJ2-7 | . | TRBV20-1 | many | TGCAGTGCTAGTTCGCACGAGCAGTACTTC | CSASSHEQYF
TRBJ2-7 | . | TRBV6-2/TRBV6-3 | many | TGTGCCAGCAGAAGGGACAAGTACTACGAGCAGTACTTC | CASRRDKYYEQYF
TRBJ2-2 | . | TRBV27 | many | TGTGCCAGCAGTTTTGTTGATAGCGCAAACACCGGGGAGCTGTTTTTT | CASSFVDSANTGELFF
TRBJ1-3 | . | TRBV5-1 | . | TGCGCCAGCAGCTTGGCCAGAAGGAGACCGCTCCGCGGAAACACCATATATTTT | CASSLARRRPLRGNTIYF
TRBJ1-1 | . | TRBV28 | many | TGTGCCAGCAGTTTATCTTTATCCGACCCTCGGATGTCTGAAGCTTTCTTT | CASSLSLSDPRMSEAFF
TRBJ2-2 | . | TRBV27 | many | TGTGCCAGCAGCTCCGGAGGGAGAAACACCGGGGAGCTGTTTTTT | CASSSGGRNTGELFF
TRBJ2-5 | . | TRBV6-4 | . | TGTGCCAGCAGTGTGCGGGCGGGACCGGGTGAGACCCAGTACTTC | CASSVRAGPGETQYF
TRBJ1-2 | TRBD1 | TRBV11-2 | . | TGTGCCAGCAGCCCCCGGGACAGGGTGAAAGGCTACACCTTC | CASSPRDRVKGYTF
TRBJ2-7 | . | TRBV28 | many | TGTGCCAGCAGTTCACCTGGGGAGCAGTACTTC | CASSSPGEQYF